The clone carrying this TCR beta chain was observed once. The antigen is unknown. The method was immunoSEQ multiplex PCR; TCRdb's version includes in-frame clones alone and lacks a portion of them. The sample consists of about a million clones, 77% of them appearing once. This record comes from a study of shared clonotypes between healthy human individuals. The study's findings and limits: The low donor count limited represented genetic and exposure-history diversity. Naive CD4 clonotypes overlapped across a handful of donors at roughly 5.1%. When compared with the clonotypes that were shared by all four sorted-subset donors, the non-shared clonotypes turned out to have lower generation probabilities.

V was pared by 5 bases and J by 0 bases, with 8 bases between. CDR1 SGHVS and CDR2 FQNEAQ come from the germline V gene. The CDR3 extends over 14 amino acids. Each of the donors was a healthy adult who was HIV-negative and had not had a recent acute infection or vaccination. The sequence was obtained from a man aged 18 to 30 in good health. Some clones in this sample may be carry-over from other donors' samples. This chain uses TRBV7-8 with TRBJ1-3; D gene ambiguous. The sequencing input was memory CD4+ T cells from PBMCs. Subset noted: CD45RA-negative fraction. The DNA for the CDR3 is TGTGCCAGCAGCCCTAACTACTCTGGAAACACCATATATTTT. As protein: CASSPNYSGNTIYF.